These 29 T cell receptor beta chains were sequenced from one sample in a study of blood T cell repertoires in COVID-19. Produced via immunoSEQ multiplex PCR; TCRdb's table is partial and in-frame only. The sample carries around 200,000 clones, 75% to 90% recorded once. Sample: peripheral blood. The receptors derive from a human donor in a cohort sampled during active COVID-19.

This chain connects TRBV28 to TRBJ2-7; TRBD1 is a possible D gene (5 bases). The V and J ends lost 3 bases and 2 bases respectively, with 14 bases between them. Germline V CDR1 and CDR2: MDHEN, SYDVKM. This CDR3 spans 15 amino acids. DNA for the CDR3: TGTGCCAGCAGTTTCCGCCCGGCAGGGCCCTACGAGCAGTACTTC. Encoded protein: CASSFRPAGPYEQYF.

This chain uses TRBV28 with TRBJ1-1, with 7 bases that match TRBD1. The CDR3 totals 13 residues. With 6 bases clipped from V and 7 bases from J, the junction kept 8 bases outside the gene matches. CDR1 and CDR2 (germline): MDHEN, SYDVKM. In DNA form, the CDR3 reads TGTGCCAGCAGGCGACAGGGAAGCAGTGAAGCTTTCTTT. Protein product: CASRRQGSSEAFF.

J is TRBJ2-5 and V is TRBV6-5; 14 bases fit TRBD2. Trimming took 4 bases from V and 6 from J; bases not matched to a gene: 4. The V gene's germline CDR1 is MNHEY and CDR2 SVGAGI. This CDR3 contains 15 residues. This CDR3 is CASSSGTSGRKTQYF. The CDR3 DNA reads TGTGCCAGCAGTTCGGGGACTAGCGGGAGAAAGACCCAGTACTTC.

V usage is TRBV30 and J usage is TRBJ1-2; 7 bases agree with TRBD1. Germline assignment: CDR1 GTSNPN and CDR2 SVGIG (reference sequence). V lost 2 bases, J lost 1 base, and 7 bases stayed unmatched. There are 15 residues in the CDR3. The CDR3 DNA follows: TGTGCCTGGAGTCGGACAGGACTAATTAACTATGGCTACACCTTC. Its protein product is CAWSRTGLINYGYTF.

The chain links TRBV5-5 to TRBJ2-7; TRBD1 agrees at 10 bases. Trimming took 1 base from V and 5 from J; bases not matched to a gene: 9. There are 16 residues in the CDR3. CDR1 and CDR2 (germline): SGHKS, YYEKEE (reference sequence). CDR3 nucleotides: TGTGCCAGCAGCTTGCCGACAGGGGGCGGGTTGAACGAGCAGTACTTC. Amino acid sequence: CASSLPTGGGLNEQYF.

The chain joins TRBV7-2 to TRBJ1-2, with 10 bases aligning to TRBD1. CDR3 size: 15 residues. V gave up 0 bases and J gave up 7 bases; unmatched junction bases: 5. Germline V gene sequence: CDR1 SGHTA, CDR2 FQGNSA. The CDR3: CASSLARTGGGGYTF. CDR3 DNA: TGTGCCAGCAGCTTAGCCCGGACAGGGGGGGGTGGCTACACCTTC.

As to this clone: The identical CDR3 is also encoded by other nucleotide sequences in the sample. The chain recombines TRBV4-3 with TRBJ2-7; TRBD2 agrees at 11 bases. With 1 base clipped from V and 0 bases from J, the junction kept 2 bases outside the gene matches. The germline CDR1 and CDR2 sequences are LGHNA and YSLEER. The CDR3 loop spans 16 amino acids. CDR3 sequence (DNA): TGCGCCAGCAGCCAAGGCGGGACTAGCGGCTCCTACGAGCAGTACTTC. Translating gives CASSQGGTSGSYEQYF.

This rearrangement joins TRBV30 to TRBJ2-6, with a possible D match to TRBD2 (6 bases). The CDR3 spans 16 residues. V lost 0 bases to trimming and J lost 2 bases, with 11 bases between them. The V gene's germline CDR1 is GTSNPN and CDR2 SVGIG (reference sequence). CDR3 amino acids: CAWSVLWGAGANVLTF. The DNA for the CDR3 is TGTGCCTGGAGTGTACTCTGGGGGGCTGGGGCCAACGTCCTGACTTTC.

There are a few counts of this clone. The chain is built from TRBV28 and TRBJ2-5; the D gene is possibly TRBD2 (6 bases). This CDR3 spans 15 amino acids. Germline loops: CDR1 MDHEN, CDR2 SYDVKM. Trimming removed 5 bases at V and 2 bases at J, with 15 bases between. The CDR3 coding sequence is TGTGCCAGCAGTGGGGCTGGGGAGGCGCAAGAGACCCAGTACTTC. Translated, it gives CASSGAGEAQETQYF.

The V call is TRBV7-3, the J call TRBJ2-7, with D possibly being TRBD2 (6 bases). This CDR3 spans 15 amino acids. Trimming pared 2 bases from V and 0 bases from J, leaving 11 bases between. CDR1 is SGHTA and CDR2 is FQGTGA in the germline V gene. Here the CDR3 reads CASSLDGGSSYEQYF. For the CDR3, the DNA is TGTGCCAGCAGCTTAGACGGGGGAAGCTCCTACGAGCAGTACTTC.

This chain uses TRBV28 with TRBJ1-2; 11 bases fit TRBD1. The CDR3 extends over 14 amino acids. Unmatched junction bases numbered 12, after V lost 6 bases and J lost 12 bases. CDR1 is MDHEN, CDR2 SYDVKM, per germline. CDR3 sequence: CASRPGQGGGSHTF. The DNA for the CDR3 is TGTGCCAGCAGGCCGGGACAGGGGGGGGGATCCCACACCTTC.

This chain links TRBV25-1 with TRBJ2-7; 9 positions match TRBD1. V was pared by 4 bases and J by 3 bases, with 10 bases of the junction left unmatched. The CDR3 consists of 16 residues. Looked up from germline, CDR1 is MGHDK and CDR2 is SYGVNS. The CDR3 DNA sequence: TGTGCCAGCAGTGGGATATCGGGGACAGGGCGCTACGAGCAGTACTTC. It specifies CASSGISGTGRYEQYF.

The chain uses TRBV6-2 or TRBV6-3 and TRBJ2-1; 7 positions agree with TRBD2. Germline assignment: CDR1 MNHEY and CDR2 SVGEGT. The CDR3 is 18 residues long. J was trimmed by 0 bases and V by 0 bases; bases with no gene match: 8. This CDR3 reads CASSYSRLAASSYNEQFF. CDR3 nucleotide sequence: TGTGCCAGCAGTTACTCCAGGCTAGCGGCTAGCTCCTACAATGAGCAGTTCTTC.

The chain recombines TRBV5-1 with TRBJ2-1; 9 bases line up with TRBD2. The CDR3 runs to 16 residues. From germline, CDR1 is SGHRS and CDR2 YFSETQ. V shed 4 bases and J 1 base; nucleotides not matched to a gene: 6. The CDR3 coding sequence is TGCGCCAGCAGCCGTAGCGGGAGTAGGTCCTACAATGAGCAGTTCTTC. Encoded protein: CASSRSGSRSYNEQFF.

The V call is TRBV28, the J call TRBJ2-5; tentatively, D is TRBD2 (6 bases). Trimming shortened V by 3 bases and J by 5 bases, and 10 bases separated the two germline ends. The germline CDR1 and CDR2 sequences are MDHEN and SYDVKM. There are 13 residues in the CDR3. Written as DNA, the CDR3 is TGTGCCAGCAGTTTGGCGGGGAGGGAGACCCAGTACTTC. Translation: CASSLAGRETQYF.

The chain links TRBV24-1 to TRBJ2-4; D possibly corresponds to TRBD2 (5 bases). Germline V lookup: CDR1 KGHDR, CDR2 SFDVKD. Trimming pared 4 bases from V and 6 bases from J, leaving 21 bases between. The CDR3 loop spans 17 amino acids. CDR3 bases: TGTGCCACCAGTGAGGGCGGACTCGAGAGAGGTGCAAACATTCAGTACTTC. Its translation is CATSEGGLERGANIQYF.

V is TRBV5-6 and J is TRBJ1-2, with D maybe TRBD1 (6 bases). The CDR3 sequence is 16 residues long. Germline V CDR1 and CDR2: SGHDT, YYEEEE. V was clipped by 2 bases and J by 8 bases, with 22 bases between them. CDR3 residues: CASSLGGGAVGSGYTF. CDR3 sequence (DNA): TGTGCCAGCAGCTTAGGCGGGGGCGCTGTAGGGAGCGGCTACACCTTC.

This clone has just one count. The rearrangement uses TRBV18 and TRBJ2-5, with 9 nucleotides matching TRBD2. This CDR3 is built from 16 residues. The V gene end was trimmed by 1 base and the J gene end by 1 base; junction bases not matched to a gene: 4. Germline values: CDR1 KGHSH, CDR2 LQKENI. The CDR3 spells CASSPLAGVGQETQYF. The CDR3 coding sequence is TGTGCCAGCTCACCACTAGCGGGAGTCGGCCAAGAGACCCAGTACTTC. The variable domain in full, with the rest retrieved from reference TRBV18 and TRBJ2-5, is NAGVMQNPRHLVRRRGQEARLRCSPMKGHSHVYWYRQLPEEGLKFMVYLQKENIIDESGMPKERFSAEFPKEGPSILRIQQVVRGDSAAYFCASSPLAGVGQETQYFGPGTRLLVL.

The DNA of the CDR3 is TGTGCCAGCAGCTTACGGGAGGCTGACGAGCAGTACTTC. It translates to CASSLREADEQYF. The V call is TRBV7-2, the J call TRBJ2-7, with TRBD2 matching 7 bases. The germline gives CDR1 SGHTA, CDR2 FQGNSA. The ends lost 2 bases at V and 5 bases at J; junction bases unmatched: 3. The CDR3 is 13 residues long.

The chain uses TRBV4-1 and TRBJ2-5; 11 nucleotides agree with TRBD2. Germline values: CDR1 MGHRA, CDR2 YSYEKL. There are 16 residues in the CDR3. Trimming cost V 3 bases and J 5 bases; bases outside gene matches: 8. The CDR3 DNA reads as TGCGCCAGCAGCCAGAAGACGGCTAGCGGGGGGGAGACCCAGTACTTC. It yields the protein CASSQKTASGGETQYF.

This rearrangement joins TRBV15 to TRBJ2-1; 10 bases agree with TRBD2. Germline V CDR1 and CDR2: LNHNV, YYDKDF (reference sequence). The CDR3 spans 15 residues. With V trimmed by 0 bases and J by 10 bases, 6 bases remained unmatched. CDR3 sequence (DNA): TGTGCCACCAGCAGAGATCTAGCGGGAGTGAAAGAGCAGTTCTTC. This sequence encodes CATSRDLAGVKEQFF.

Only one count was recorded for this clone. The J gene is TRBJ2-7, the V gene TRBV7-8; TRBD2 matches at 7 bases. V lost 3 bases, J lost 6 bases, and 8 bases stayed unmatched. This CDR3 is built from 14 residues. The germline V gene encodes CDR1 SGHVS and CDR2 FQNEAQ. The DNA for the CDR3 is TGTGCCAGCAGCTTTGGGCGGGGGTCCGGCGAGCAGTACTTC. Translated, it gives CASSFGRGSGEQYF.

The sample holds a few counts of this clone. The V and J genes are TRBV5-6 and TRBJ1-2, with D tentatively TRBD1 (6 bases). Germline V gives CDR1 SGHDT, CDR2 YYEEEE. This CDR3 has 15 amino acids. V was pared by 2 bases and J by 4 bases, with 15 bases between. The DNA for the CDR3 is TGTGCCAGCAGCTTCCCGACAGGAGTGAGCTATGGCTACACCTTC. As protein: CASSFPTGVSYGYTF.

V and J are TRBV6-6 and TRBJ1-2; 7 bases are shared with TRBD1. CDR1 is MNHNY and CDR2 is SVGAGI in the germline V gene (reference sequence). The CDR3 has 16 residues. Germline trimming cut 6 bases from V and 4 bases from J; bases unmatched to any gene: 14. CDR3 region: CASRDNRDSSSYGYTF. In nucleotides, the CDR3 is TGTGCCAGCAGAGATAACCGGGACAGCTCTAGCTATGGCTACACCTTC.

The chain uses TRBV7-3 and TRBJ2-3; 9 positions match TRBD2. The CDR3 sequence is 14 residues long. V trimming: 4 bases; J trimming: 10 bases; junction bases outside the gene matches: 9. Per germline, CDR1 SGHTA and CDR2 FQGTGA. This CDR3 is CASSSGTAGGAQYF. The CDR3 nucleotides are TGTGCCAGCAGCTCCGGGACTGCGGGGGGGGCGCAGTATTTT.

The V call is TRBV27, the J call TRBJ2-7; 8 nucleotides agree with TRBD2. Germline loops: CDR1 MNHEY, CDR2 SMNVEV (reference sequence). J was trimmed by 0 bases and V by 3 bases; bases with no gene match: 7. The CDR3 loop spans 16 amino acids. CDR3 in amino acids: CASSLRLALSSYEQYF. CDR3 nucleotides: TGTGCCAGCAGTTTGAGACTAGCGCTATCCTCCTACGAGCAGTACTTC.

V usage is TRBV27 and J usage is TRBJ2-5; 7 bases agree with TRBD1. The germline CDR1 and CDR2 sequences are MNHEY and SMNVEV (reference sequence). This CDR3 is built from 15 residues. V was pared by 4 bases and J by 1 base, with 6 bases of the junction left unmatched. In nucleotides, the CDR3 is TGTGCCAGCAGTTACGCCGGGACAGCCCAAGAGACCCAGTACTTC. Protein product: CASSYAGTAQETQYF.

The chain employs TRBV5-1 and TRBJ1-2; 8 nucleotides line up with TRBD1. This CDR3 has 15 amino acids. CDR1 and CDR2 from the germline V gene are SGHRS and YFSETQ. Trimming cost V 4 bases and J 2 bases; bases outside gene matches: 7. As DNA, the CDR3 is TGCGCCAGCAGCCTCTCCGACAGGGGAAACTATGGCTACACCTTC. Translating it yields CASSLSDRGNYGYTF.

The CDR3 protein is CASSLGWGRVTEAFF. In DNA, the CDR3 is TGTGCCAGCAGCTTAGGTTGGGGCAGGGTCACTGAAGCTTTCTTT. The chain has TRBV7-2 and TRBJ1-1; maybe TRBD1 (5 bases). CDR1 and CDR2 from the germline V gene are SGHTA and FQGNSA. Trimming took off 1 base at V and 4 bases at J, with 13 bases between the two ends. CDR3 length equals 15 residues.